A single T cell receptor beta chain is shown here with its context. The data stem from a study of T cells after yellow fever vaccination. At the level of the study: Low-cell-number fractions underwent preparation using SMART-Seq v4 Ultra Low Input.

This CDR3 contains 12 residues. The germline V and J ends were trimmed by 7 bases and 3 bases, with 12 bases remaining between them. Germline V gene data show CDR1 as SQVTM and CDR2 as ANQGSEA. TCRdb re-analysed the 5' RACE reads in MiXCR, keeping a single row per CDR3 protein. Of more than 90,000 distinct CDR3 sequences detected, 7.2% appear once; the ten largest clones hold roughly 2.5%. The origin of this receptor is a man in his late teens or twenties who received the YFV17D yellow fever vaccine. Sequencing was performed on CD4+ T cells sorted from PBMCs, taken roughly seven weeks after the first yellow fever vaccination. The chain employs TRBV29-1 and TRBJ1-1; D is possibly TRBD1 (5 bases). The CDR3 nucleotides read TGCAGCGCCAACGGGGCAGACACTGAAGCTTTCTTT. It codes for CSANGADTEAFF. Full variable domain (remainder filled in from reference TRBV29-1 and TRBJ1-1): SAVISQKPSRDICQRGTSLTIQCQVDSQVTMMFWYRQQPGQSLTLIATANQGSEATYESGFVIDKFPISRPNLTFSTLTVSNMSPEDSSIYLCSANGADTEAFFGQGTRLTVV.